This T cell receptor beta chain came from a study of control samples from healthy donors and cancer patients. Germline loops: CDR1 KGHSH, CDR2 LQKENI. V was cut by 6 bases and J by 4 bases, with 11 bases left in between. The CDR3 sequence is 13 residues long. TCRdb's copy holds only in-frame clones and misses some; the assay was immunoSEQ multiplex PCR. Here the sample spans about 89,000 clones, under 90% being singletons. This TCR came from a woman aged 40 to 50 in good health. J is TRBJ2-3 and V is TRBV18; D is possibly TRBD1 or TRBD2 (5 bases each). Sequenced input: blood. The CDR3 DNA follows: TGTGCCAGCTCCGACGGGGCTGCAGATACGCAGTATTTT. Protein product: CASSDGAADTQYF.